This entry lists 30 T cell receptor beta chains sequenced from one sample in a study of blood T cell repertoires in COVID-19. Generated by immunoSEQ multiplex PCR, the TCRdb table keeps only in-frame clones and is missing some. This sample carries 150,000 or so clones, 75% to 80% of them seen once, and the ten largest clones take roughly 8.9%. Sequenced: peripheral blood. The receptors were gathered from a woman in her 50s with active or convalescent COVID-19.

The table lists this clone with a count of one. The J gene is TRBJ2-1, the V gene TRBV4-3, with a weak D call TRBD1 (6 bases). CDR1 is LGHNA, CDR2 YSLEER, per germline. The V end was cut by 2 bases, the J end by 2 bases, with 13 bases between. The CDR3 runs 16 residues. CDR3 loop: CASSQNPRGAYNEQFF. The CDR3 nucleotides read TGCGCCAGCAGCCAAAATCCCAGGGGTGCCTACAATGAGCAGTTCTTC.

The chain joins TRBV7-2 to TRBJ1-2; D may be TRBD1 (6 bases). The CDR3 has 15 residues. Trimming stripped 5 bases from V and 0 bases from J, with 13 bases between. Germline V lookup: CDR1 SGHTA, CDR2 FQGNSA. In DNA form, the CDR3 reads TGTGCCAGCAGCGTGGGACAAACAGCTAACTATGGCTACACCTTC. This sequence encodes CASSVGQTANYGYTF.

The rearrangement links TRBV7-9 to TRBJ2-3; 7 bases match TRBD1. Germline V gene data show CDR1 as SEHNR and CDR2 as FQNEAQ (reference sequence). The J segment lost 0 bases and the V segment lost 2 bases, leaving 5 bases of the junction unmatched. The CDR3 length is 16 residues. This CDR3 reads CASSLPGQTSTDTQYF. Here the CDR3 DNA reads TGTGCCAGCAGCTTACCGGGACAGACTAGCACAGATACGCAGTATTTT.

This clone was observed once. The chain has TRBV6-1 and TRBJ1-6; 7 nucleotides match TRBD1. In germline, CDR1 is MNHNS, CDR2 SASEGT. The CDR3 has 17 amino acids. V lost 1 base, J lost 7 bases, and 10 bases stayed unmatched. As DNA, the CDR3 is TGTGCCAGCAGTGAAGAATGGATTGGGACAGTGAATTCACCCCTCCACTTT. It yields the protein CASSEEWIGTVNSPLHF.

This clone has just a few counts. The CDR3 here is CASSMTGNTEAFF. For the CDR3, the DNA is TGTGCCAGTAGTATGACAGGGAACACTGAAGCTTTCTTT. This chain uses TRBV19 with TRBJ1-1; a possible D gene is TRBD1 (6 bases). V lost 3 bases and J lost 1, with 6 bases in between. CDR3 length equals 13 residues. The germline V gene encodes CDR1 LNHDA and CDR2 SQIVND (reference sequence).

The rearrangement joins TRBV15 to TRBJ2-1; tentative D call: TRBD1 (5 bases). Per the germline V gene, CDR1 is LNHNV and CDR2 is YYDKDF (reference sequence). V gave up 0 bases and J gave up 0 bases, with 12 bases separating them. The CDR3 extends over 17 amino acids. In DNA form, the CDR3 reads TGTGCCACCAGCAGAGATGAAGGGGCCCTCTCCTACAATGAGCAGTTCTTC. Its protein is CATSRDEGALSYNEQFF.

This clone appeared a single time. The chain employs TRBV7-3 and TRBJ2-5; the D gene is possibly TRBD2 (5 bases). Trimming pared 5 bases from V and 4 bases from J, leaving 14 bases between. Germline assignment: CDR1 SGHTA and CDR2 FQGTGA. This CDR3 is 14 amino acids long. The CDR3 sequence: CASSPSGRGETQYF. CDR3 nucleotides: TGTGCCAGCAGCCCGAGCGGACGTGGAGAGACCCAGTACTTC.

V gene TRBV30 combines with J gene TRBJ1-6, with D possibly TRBD1 on 6 matching bases. V was cut by 1 base and J by 6 bases, with 13 bases left in between. The CDR3 contains 15 residues. The germline V gene has CDR1 GTSNPN and CDR2 SVGIG (reference sequence). CDR3 region: CAWSAAGGRNSPLHF. CDR3 DNA sequence: TGTGCCTGGAGTGCCGCCGGGGGGCGTAATTCACCCCTCCACTTT.

The chain is built from TRBV3-1 (or the pseudogene TRBV3-2) and TRBJ2-2; D is undetermined. The V gene lost 0 bases and the J gene lost 7 bases, with 6 bases spanning the gap. The CDR3 has 13 amino acids. Germline CDR1 reads LGHDT; CDR2 reads YNNKEL (reference sequence). In nucleotides, the CDR3 is TGTGCCAGCAGCCAAGAGCCCGGCGGGGAGCTGTTTTTT. This gives the protein CASSQEPGGELFF.

This clone was seen a single time. This chain joins TRBV11-2 and TRBJ1-1; D not certain. Germline V gives CDR1 SGHAT, CDR2 FQNNGV. The CDR3 loop spans 15 amino acids. V was clipped by 1 base and J by 0 bases, with 9 bases between them. CDR3 sequence: CASSLGGSVNTEAFF. Here the CDR3 DNA reads TGTGCCAGCAGCTTAGGAGGGAGCGTGAACACTGAAGCTTTCTTT.

The sample holds a few counts of this clone. V gene TRBV2 combines with J gene TRBJ2-7; 8 positions agree with TRBD2. Germline loops: CDR1 SNHLY, CDR2 FYNNEI. The V gene end was trimmed by 1 base and the J gene end by 5 bases; junction bases not matched to a gene: 7. The CDR3 has 15 amino acids. Here the CDR3 DNA reads TGTGCCAGCAGTGAAGAGTTTAGCGGGACCCACGAGCAGTACTTC. Translation gives CASSEEFSGTHEQYF.

V usage is TRBV27 and J usage is TRBJ2-1; 9 bases align to TRBD2. This CDR3 spans 15 amino acids. Germline V lookup: CDR1 MNHEY, CDR2 SMNVEV (reference sequence). J gave up 6 bases and V 2 bases, and 5 bases lay outside the gene matches. The CDR3 protein is CASSLIAGEGNEQFF. CDR3 coding DNA: TGTGCCAGCAGTTTAATAGCGGGAGAGGGCAATGAGCAGTTCTTC.

The rearrangement uses TRBV7-2 and TRBJ2-3; the match to TRBD2 covers 7 bases. Trimming removed 5 bases from V and 0 bases from J; junction bases left unmatched: 11. The germline gives CDR1 SGHTA, CDR2 FQGNSA. This CDR3 has 17 residues. The chain's CDR3 is CASSPPRAGISTDTQYF. The DNA of the CDR3 is TGTGCCAGCAGCCCCCCCAGAGCGGGGATAAGCACAGATACGCAGTATTTT.

The rearrangement joins TRBV6-5 to TRBJ2-7, with 10 bases lining up with TRBD2. Germline V gene sequence: CDR1 MNHEY, CDR2 SVGAGI. This CDR3 spans 13 amino acids. Trimming took 5 bases from V and 4 from J; bases not matched to a gene: 2. The CDR3 DNA reads as TGTGCCAGCAGTCGACTAGCGGGTTACGAGCAGTACTTC. Residues: CASSRLAGYEQYF.

This CDR3 reads CASIPTSGSYEQYF. The DNA for the CDR3 is TGTGCCAGCATCCCGACTAGCGGGAGCTACGAGCAGTACTTC. The rearrangement joins TRBV2 to TRBJ2-7; TRBD2 matches 12 bases. J gave up 3 bases and V 7 bases, and 4 bases lay outside the gene matches. Germline values: CDR1 SNHLY, CDR2 FYNNEI. The CDR3 is 14 amino acids.

This clone was found a few times. The chain is built from TRBV28 and TRBJ2-1; D may be TRBD1 (6 bases). The CDR3 extends over 15 amino acids. Germline V gene data show CDR1 as MDHEN and CDR2 as SYDVKM. Trimming stripped 5 bases from V and 1 base from J, with 12 bases between. CDR3 residues: CASSPGGKSYNEQFF. CDR3 DNA sequence: TGTGCCAGCAGTCCTGGGGGCAAGTCCTACAATGAGCAGTTCTTC. Full variable domain (remainder filled in from reference TRBV28 and TRBJ2-1): DVKVTQSSRYLVKRTGEKVFLECVQDMDHENMFWYRQDPGLGLRLIYFSYDVKMKEKGDIPEGYSVSREKKERFSLILESASTNQTSMYLCASSPGGKSYNEQFFGPGTRLTVL.

The chain uses TRBV6-5 and TRBJ2-7; D remains unclear. Trimming pared 4 bases from V and 1 base from J, leaving 17 bases between. Germline CDR1 and CDR2: MNHEY and SVGAGI. This CDR3 contains 16 residues. The CDR3 nucleotides are TGTGCCAGCAGTTCCCACCGGCGACACTTGTCCTACGAGCAGTACTTC. Protein product: CASSSHRRHLSYEQYF.

A few counts support this clone. The chain recombines TRBV7-2 with TRBJ1-2, with TRBD1 as a possible D gene (5 bases). CDR1 SGHTA and CDR2 FQGNSA come from the germline V gene. The CDR3 is made up of 14 amino acids. V dropped 5 bases and J dropped 7 bases, with 17 bases sitting between them. In nucleotides, the CDR3 is TGTGCCAGCAGCCCGAAGGCAGGGTGGTCTGGCTACACCTTC. Encoded protein: CASSPKAGWSGYTF.

In this sample, this clone turned up once. The chain uses TRBV11-3 and TRBJ1-1; a weak D match, TRBD1 (5 bases). Germline-derived CDR1 and CDR2 are SGHNT and YENEEA. This CDR3 contains 13 residues. With 3 bases removed from V and 5 bases from J, the gap between germline ends came to 10 bases. This chain's CDR3 is CASSFQGGTEAFF. CDR3 DNA sequence: TGTGCCAGCAGCTTCCAGGGAGGGACTGAAGCTTTCTTT. The whole variable domain, remainder taken from reference TRBV11-3 and TRBJ1-1, is EAGVVQSPRYKIIEKKQPVAFWCNPISGHNTLYWYLQNLGQGPELLIRYENEEAVDDSQLPKDRFSAERLKGVDSTLKIQPAELGDSAVYLCASSFQGGTEAFFGQGTRLTVV.

The rearrangement uses TRBV30 and TRBJ2-3; TRBD2 aligns across 12 bases. CDR3 size: 14 residues. Germline values: CDR1 GTSNPN, CDR2 SVGIG (reference sequence). J was trimmed by 5 bases and V by 4 bases; bases with no gene match: 4. The CDR3 sequence is CAWTSGGAVDTQYF. The CDR3 DNA sequence: TGTGCCTGGACTAGCGGGGGGGCGGTAGATACGCAGTATTTT.

The chain has TRBV29-1 and TRBJ2-3, with 10 positions matching TRBD1. This CDR3 contains 12 residues. The germline gives CDR1 SQVTM, CDR2 ANQGSEA. Here the CDR3 reads CSGQGVADTQYF. CDR3 DNA: TGCAGTGGACAGGGGGTGGCAGATACGCAGTATTTT.

Concerning this clone itself: In the same sample, other DNA sequences code for this CDR3. This chain joins TRBV20-1 and TRBJ2-5; no reliable D call. The V gene's germline CDR1 is DFQATT and CDR2 SNEGSKA (reference sequence). CDR3 size: 10 residues. Trimming took off 4 bases at V and 2 bases at J, with 2 bases between the two ends. The CDR3 bases are TGCAGTGCTACACAAGAGACCCAGTACTTC. Protein: CSATQETQYF.

The chain has TRBV12-2 and TRBJ2-1; no check of the table's D call, TRBD2, against the DNA was made. TRBV12-2 is designated a pseudogene. The CDR3 is made up of 20 amino acids. CDR3 in amino acids: CASRSTPGQGASGSGNEQFF. The CDR3 nucleotides read TGTGCAAGTCGCTCGACACCGGGACAGGGTGCTAGCGGGAGTGGAAATGAGCAGTTCTTC.

V gene TRBV7-2 combines with J gene TRBJ2-1, with 15 positions matching TRBD2. V was pared by 5 bases and J by 10 bases, with 9 bases of the junction left unmatched. The CDR3 covers 16 residues. Germline V gene lookup returns CDR1 SGHTA and CDR2 FQGNSA. The CDR3, as DNA: TGTGCCAGCAGCCCCGGACTAGCGGGAGGGGGCGCAGAGCAGTTCTTC. This encodes CASSPGLAGGGAEQFF.

The chain has TRBV10-3 and TRBJ2-3; tentatively, D is TRBD2 (7 bases). The germline V gene encodes CDR1 ENHRY and CDR2 SYGVKD. The CDR3 contains 15 residues. The V gene lost 2 bases and the J gene lost 4 bases, with 13 bases spanning the gap. The CDR3 DNA reads TGTGCCATCAGTGAGAGGGGGGGGCGAGCAGATACGCAGTATTTT. Protein sequence: CAISERGGRADTQYF.

The V and J genes are TRBV4-1 and TRBJ2-6; D gene unclear. Germline CDR1 reads MGHRA; CDR2 reads YSYEKL. This CDR3 has 14 residues. Trimming cost V 0 bases and J 12 bases, with 12 bases left between them. The CDR3 here is CASSQDRALGVLTF. The CDR3 coding sequence is TGCGCCAGCAGCCAAGATCGAGCTCTCGGCGTCCTGACTTTC.

Here the CDR3 DNA reads TGTGCCAGCAGTGAATGGGGGAGGACCCCTGAAGCTTTCTTT. This codes for CASSEWGRTPEAFF. The V call is TRBV6-1, the J call TRBJ1-1; TRBD1 might be the D (5 bases). The CDR3 is 14 residues long. Trimming took off 2 bases at V and 6 bases at J, with 13 bases between the two ends. Germline V gives CDR1 MNHNS, CDR2 SASEGT.

The chain has TRBV3-1 (or the pseudogene TRBV3-2) and TRBJ2-3; 13 nucleotides line up with TRBD2. In germline, CDR1 is LGHDT, CDR2 YNNKEL (reference sequence). Trimming cost V 0 bases and J 6 bases; bases outside gene matches: 6. The CDR3 runs to 17 residues. The CDR3 sequence is CASSQDGTSGTPDTQYF. CDR3 bases: TGTGCCAGCAGCCAAGATGGGACTAGCGGGACCCCGGATACGCAGTATTTT.

V is TRBV6-2 or TRBV6-3 and J is TRBJ2-7, with 9 bases matching TRBD1. Trimming removed 6 bases from V and 5 bases from J; junction bases left unmatched: 14. The CDR3 contains 16 residues. From germline, CDR1 is MNHEY and CDR2 SVGEGT. Here the CDR3 DNA reads TGTGCCAGCAGCCGAGAGCCGGGACAGGGCGCCCACGAGCAGTACTTC. This encodes CASSREPGQGAHEQYF.

V and J are TRBV30 and TRBJ1-2; D is undetermined. Trimming removed 0 bases at V and 4 bases at J, with 6 bases between. The germline V gene encodes CDR1 GTSNPN and CDR2 SVGIG (reference sequence). CDR3 length equals 12 residues. CDR3 DNA sequence: TGTGCCTGGAGTGTACAGTCCTATGGCTACACCTTC. It specifies CAWSVQSYGYTF.